Included here is one T cell receptor beta chain sequence, with context. Its antigen remains unidentified. In the PCR, 60 Vbeta and 13 Jbeta primers were used. TCRdb's table, derived via immunoSEQ multiplex PCR, lists solely in-frame clones and lacks some. The sample carries over 100,000 clones, 84% recorded once. With V trimmed by 4 bases and J by 1 base, 11 bases remained unmatched. This CDR3 has 17 residues. The data were taken from a study of cytomegalovirus exposure and HLA in healthy donors. Findings and limits, study-wide: Productive status was seen about 87% or about 30% of the time for most TCR beta V segments in an earlier analysis. As was reported, the classifier diagnosed cytomegalovirus status with high specificity and sensitivity.

Sequencing was done on a sample of PBMCs. J is TRBJ1-1 and V is TRBV5-3; TRBD1 aligns across 9 bases. TRBV5-3 is sorted into the ORF group, with uncertain function. This clonotype originated in a woman aged 18-29 years in good health and CMV-seropositive. CDR3 amino acids: CARSAGTGQPPNTEAFF. CDR3 bases: TGTGCCAGAAGCGCGGGGACAGGGCAACCCCCGAACACTGAAGCTTTCTTT.